The present entry profiles one T cell receptor beta chain with its context. The data are from a study of tumor-infiltrating lymphocytes in primary liver carcinoma. RNA and DNA were co-extracted from about 19-30 mg of unsorted bulk tissue. Using a constant-region primer together with ProtoScript II reverse transcriptase, TCR beta cDNA was made from roughly 540 ng of total RNA. Libraries covering TCR beta were generated through three nested multiplex PCR rounds (using a slightly modified ARM-PCR). TCRdb fed the multiplex PCR reads into MiXCR, producing one record per CDR3 protein. Counted here are tens of thousands of distinct CDR3 sequences, 71% occurring once; the ten biggest clones make up around two fifths. The origin of this receptor is a man aged 40-50 years with primary liver carcinoma and hepatitis B virus infection. Material: liver tumor tissue from sampling region 4. Sample subset: tumor region T4, right-lateral pole.

The CDR3 coding sequence is TGTGCCAACAGCGAGGGGGCTCACCCCTGCGAGCAGTACTTC. Translating it yields CANSEGAHPCEQYF. The chain carries TRBV6-1 and TRBJ2-7; TRBD1 aligns across 7 bases. The V and J ends lost 10 bases and 6 bases, in that order; junction bases with no gene match: 15. The CDR3 loop spans 14 amino acids. Germline CDR1 MNHNS, CDR2 SASEGT.